This T cell receptor beta chain was captured in a study of T cells after posttransplantation cyclophosphamide. Germline loops: CDR1 SGHVS, CDR2 FNYEAQ. Trimming took off 4 bases at V and 4 bases at J, with 7 bases between the two ends. The CDR3 runs to 12 residues. The study's findings and limits: Later post-transplant blood repertoires were often dominated by donor CD8+ memory clones. Skin or GI-infiltrating T cells shared few TRB sequences with blood. TRB clonality was highly associated with recipient CMV seropositivity and reactivation.

Sequencing was performed with immunoSEQ multiplex PCR; in TCRdb, only in-frame clones are kept and a portion is missing. Among roughly 70,000 clones listed, approximately 92% were seen once. The related graft donor's blood sample was taken on the day of bone marrow donation. About this clone: Antigen specificity is unknown.

This chain uses TRBV7-6 with TRBJ2-5; D is uncertain. The sample consisted of PBMCs. The sequence was obtained from a woman between 25 and 40 years old in good health and a related stem cell transplant donor. The CDR3 DNA follows: TGTGCCAGCAGCTCCCGCGTAGAGACCCAGTACTTC. Translating it yields CASSSRVETQYF. The full variable domain, rest sourced from reference TRBV7-6 and TRBJ2-5, is GAGVSQSPRYKVTKRGQDVALRCDPISGHVSLYWYRQALGQGPEFLTYFNYEAQQDKSGLPNDRFSAERPEGSISTLTIQRTEQRDSAMYRCASSSRVETQYFGPGTRLLVL.